The sequence of this T cell receptor (beta chain) was determined in a study of cytomegalovirus exposure and HLA in healthy donors. For the study at large: An analysis done earlier identified about 100 million unique TCR beta sequences from approximately 170 million T cells.

The CDR3 length is 14 residues. CDR1 and CDR2 from the germline V gene are SGDLS and YYNGEE. J gave up 5 bases and V 0 bases, and 2 bases lay outside the gene matches. General study results and limits: Prior analysis indicated that the majority of TCR beta V segments exhibited productivity approximately 87% or approximately 30% of the time. Later on, an analysis showed TCR association rates differing by HLA locus, with DRB1 the most and HLA-C the fewest. There were some V segments, including TRBV6-2 and TRBV6-3, excluded as indistinguishable.

Remarks on this clone: Antigen unknown.

The primer mix had 60 Vbeta and 13 Jbeta primers. Generated by immunoSEQ multiplex PCR, the TCRdb table keeps only in-frame clones and is missing some. The sample's table shows about 140,000 clones. This chain links TRBV9 with TRBJ2-3, with TRBD2 identical over 8 bases. Sequences were obtained from PBMCs. This TCR derives from a man in his forties in good health and CMV-seronegative. The CDR3 protein is CASSVGAGGDTQYF. The CDR3 coding sequence is TGTGCCAGCAGCGTAGGGGCGGGGGGAGATACGCAGTATTTT.